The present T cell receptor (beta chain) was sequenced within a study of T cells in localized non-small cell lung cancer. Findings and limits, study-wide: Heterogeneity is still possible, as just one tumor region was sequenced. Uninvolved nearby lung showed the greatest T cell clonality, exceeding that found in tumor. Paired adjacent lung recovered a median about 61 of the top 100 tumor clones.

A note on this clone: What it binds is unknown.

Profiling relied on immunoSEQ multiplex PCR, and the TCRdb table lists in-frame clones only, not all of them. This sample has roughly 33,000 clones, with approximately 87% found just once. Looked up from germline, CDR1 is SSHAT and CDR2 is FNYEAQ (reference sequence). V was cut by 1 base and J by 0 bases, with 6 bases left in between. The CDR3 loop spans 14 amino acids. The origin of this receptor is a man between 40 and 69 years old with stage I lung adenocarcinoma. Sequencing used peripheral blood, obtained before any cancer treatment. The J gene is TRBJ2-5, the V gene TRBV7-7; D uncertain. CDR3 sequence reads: CASSLGPYQETQYF. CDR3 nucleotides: TGTGCCAGCAGCTTAGGACCGTACCAAGAGACCCAGTACTTC. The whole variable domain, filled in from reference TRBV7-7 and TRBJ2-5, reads GAGVSQSPRYKVTKRGQDVTLRCDPISSHATLYWYQQALGQGPEFLTYFNYEAQPDKSGLPSDRFSAERPEGSISTLTIQRTEQRDSAMYRCASSLGPYQETQYFGPGTRLLVL.